This TCR beta chain was captured by sequencing in a study of blood T cell repertoires in COVID-19. In its sample, this clone was seen once. This table comes from immunoSEQ multiplex PCR, and its TCRdb copy is limited to in-frame clones, with some not included. The sample gives a few hundred thousand clones, 86% of which show up once; about 4.1% is in the top ten. The CDR3 contains 14 residues. After removal of 2 bases from V and 9 bases from J, the junction contained 7 bases not matched to a gene. Germline V gene data show CDR1 as GTSNPN and CDR2 as SVGIG (reference sequence). The receptor comes from a man aged 45 to 65 with acute or convalescent COVID-19. The sequenced sample consisted of peripheral blood. The rearrangement uses TRBV30 and TRBJ1-6; 7 bases map to TRBD1. The CDR3 loop reads CAWSFTGVGSPLHF. In nucleotides, the CDR3 is TGTGCCTGGAGTTTCACAGGGGTAGGTTCACCCCTCCACTTT.